This T cell receptor beta chain stems from a study of blood T cell repertoires in COVID-19. The germline V and J ends were trimmed by 6 bases and 6 bases, with 14 bases remaining between them. In germline, CDR1 is MNHEY, CDR2 SVGAGI. This CDR3 is 13 amino acids long. This clone appeared a few times. Original data processing: Researchers report that nucleated cell counts were estimated from reference gene primer amplification. Only in-frame clones appear in the TCRdb table, and some are missing; sequencing was by immunoSEQ multiplex PCR. That table furnishes V, J and clone size, whereas the DNA furnished D and trimming. The sample gives fewer than 300,000 clones, around 88% of which show up once; approximately 1.2% is in the top ten.

The chain employs TRBV6-5 and TRBJ1-2; a weak D match, TRBD1 (5 bases). The TCR originated in a middle-aged woman with acute COVID-19. Sequenced material: PBMCs or T cells enriched from blood (not recorded which). CDR3 bases: TGTGCCAGCAGCCGCGGGGAGGGGCATGGCTACACCTTC. Its protein is CASSRGEGHGYTF.